This T cell receptor beta chain was obtained from a study of CD8+CD57+ T cells in acquired aplastic anemia. The sequenced patients had an expansion of CD8+CD57+ cells seen by flow cytometry. J lost 4 bases, V lost 4 bases, and 11 bases had no gene match. The CDR3 has 17 residues. Germline values: CDR1 KGHDR, CDR2 SFDVKD. Genomic DNA templated the TCR beta VDJ and CDR3 profiling. TCRdb reanalysed the reads using MiXCR and keeps one entry per CDR3 protein. The repertoire holds roughly 160,000 distinct CDR3 sequences, 71% seen once, with approximately 42% in the top ten. The source material was sorted CD4+, CD8+, or CD8+CD57+ T cells (not recorded which) from PBMCs. The clonotype comes from a human donor with aplastic anemia. The chain carries TRBV24-1 and TRBJ2-2; 7 bases agree with TRBD1. The DNA for the CDR3 is TGTGCCACCAGTGACCGAGGGACAGCCCCTATCACCGGGGAGCTGTTTTTT. Translation: CATSDRGTAPITGELFF.